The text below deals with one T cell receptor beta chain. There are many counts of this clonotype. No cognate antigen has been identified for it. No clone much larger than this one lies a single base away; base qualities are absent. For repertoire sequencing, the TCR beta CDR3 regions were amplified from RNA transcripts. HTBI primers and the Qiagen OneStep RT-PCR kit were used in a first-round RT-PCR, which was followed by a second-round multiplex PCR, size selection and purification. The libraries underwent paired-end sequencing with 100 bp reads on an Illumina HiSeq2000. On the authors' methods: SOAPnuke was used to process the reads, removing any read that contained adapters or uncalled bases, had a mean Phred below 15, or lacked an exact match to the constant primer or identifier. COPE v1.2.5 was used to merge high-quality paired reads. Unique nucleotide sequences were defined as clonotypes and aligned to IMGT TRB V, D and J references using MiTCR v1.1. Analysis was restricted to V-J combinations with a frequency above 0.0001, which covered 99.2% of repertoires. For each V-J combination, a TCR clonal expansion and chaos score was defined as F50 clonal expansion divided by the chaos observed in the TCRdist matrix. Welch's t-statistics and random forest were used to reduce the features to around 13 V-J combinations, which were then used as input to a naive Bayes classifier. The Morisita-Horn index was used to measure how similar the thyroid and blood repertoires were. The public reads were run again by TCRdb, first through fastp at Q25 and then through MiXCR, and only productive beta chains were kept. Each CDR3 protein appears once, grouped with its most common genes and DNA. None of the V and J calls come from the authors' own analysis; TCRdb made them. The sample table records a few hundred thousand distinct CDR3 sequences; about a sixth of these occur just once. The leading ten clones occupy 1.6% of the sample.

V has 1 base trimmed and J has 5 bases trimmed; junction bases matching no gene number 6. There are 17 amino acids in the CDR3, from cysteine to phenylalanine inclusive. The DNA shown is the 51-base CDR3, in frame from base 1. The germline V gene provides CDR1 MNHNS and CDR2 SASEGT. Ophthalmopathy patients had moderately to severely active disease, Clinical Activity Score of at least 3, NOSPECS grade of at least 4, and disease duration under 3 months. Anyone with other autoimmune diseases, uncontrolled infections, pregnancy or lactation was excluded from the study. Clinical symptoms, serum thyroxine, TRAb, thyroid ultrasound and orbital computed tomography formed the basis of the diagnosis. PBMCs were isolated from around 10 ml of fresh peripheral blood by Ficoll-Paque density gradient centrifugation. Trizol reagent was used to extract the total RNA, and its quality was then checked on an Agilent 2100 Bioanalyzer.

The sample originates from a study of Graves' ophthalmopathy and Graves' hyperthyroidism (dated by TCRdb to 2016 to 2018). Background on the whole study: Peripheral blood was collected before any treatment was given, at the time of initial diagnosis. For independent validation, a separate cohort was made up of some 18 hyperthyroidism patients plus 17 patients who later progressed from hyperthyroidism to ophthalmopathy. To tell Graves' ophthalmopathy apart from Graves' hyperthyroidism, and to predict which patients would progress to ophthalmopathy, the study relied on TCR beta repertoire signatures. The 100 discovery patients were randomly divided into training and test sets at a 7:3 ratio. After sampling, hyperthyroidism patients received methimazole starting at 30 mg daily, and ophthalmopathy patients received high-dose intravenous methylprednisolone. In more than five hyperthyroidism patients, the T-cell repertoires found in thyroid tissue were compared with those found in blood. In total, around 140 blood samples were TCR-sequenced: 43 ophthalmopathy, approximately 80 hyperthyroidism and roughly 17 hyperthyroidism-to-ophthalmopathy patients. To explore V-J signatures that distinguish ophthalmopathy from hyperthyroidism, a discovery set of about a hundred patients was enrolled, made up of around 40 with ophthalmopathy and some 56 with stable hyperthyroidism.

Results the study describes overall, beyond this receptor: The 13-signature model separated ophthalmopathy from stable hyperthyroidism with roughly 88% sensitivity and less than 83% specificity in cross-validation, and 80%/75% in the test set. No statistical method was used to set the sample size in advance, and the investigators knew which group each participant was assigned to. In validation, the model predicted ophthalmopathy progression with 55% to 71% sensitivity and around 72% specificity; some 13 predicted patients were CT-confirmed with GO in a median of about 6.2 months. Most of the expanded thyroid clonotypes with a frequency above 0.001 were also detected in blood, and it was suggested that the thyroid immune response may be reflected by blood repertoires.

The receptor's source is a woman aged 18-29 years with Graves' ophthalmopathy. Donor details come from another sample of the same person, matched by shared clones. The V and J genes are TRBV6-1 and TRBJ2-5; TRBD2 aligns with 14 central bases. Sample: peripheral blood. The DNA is TGTGCCAGCAGTGAAGTGGGGACTAGCGGGAGAGGGGAGACCCAGTACTTC. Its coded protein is CASSEVGTSGRGETQYF.